A selection of T cell receptor beta chains follows, all from one sample in a study of patients and donors after allogeneic stem cell transplantation. TCRdb re-analysed the RT-PCR reads in MiXCR, keeping a single row per CDR3 protein. The table shows roughly 880,000 distinct CDR3 sequences, with about a sixth occurring only once. Specimen: blood, either unsorted or a sorted T cell fraction (not recorded which). The origin of the receptors is a human donor who was either an allogeneic HSCT recipient or a stem cell or donor lymphocyte infusion donor (not recorded which). It is not recorded whose cells these are; they may come from a transplant donor. Both conserved end residues are part of each CDR3. A D gene is named only where the DNA matches it firmly. Rows may omit the clone size; those that give it use once, few, many or a size class.

D gene: .
V gene: TRBV9
J gene: TRBJ2-7
clone size: few
CDR3 protein: CASSPPRKPYEQYF
CDR3 DNA: TGTGCCAGCAGCCCCCCCCGGAAGCCCTACGAGCAGTACTTC

D gene: TRBD1
V gene: TRBV9
J gene: TRBJ2-7
clone size: .
CDR3 protein: CASSGGDRTGSYEQYF
CDR3 DNA: TGTGCCAGCAGCGGCGGTGACCGGACAGGCTCCTACGAGCAGTACTTC

D gene: .
V gene: TRBV29-1
J gene: TRBJ1-1
clone size: few
CDR3 protein: CSVEVSGFMNTEAFF
CDR3 DNA: TGCAGCGTTGAAGTGTCAGGGTTCATGAACACTGAAGCTTTCTTT

D gene: .
V gene: TRBV5-1
J gene: TRBJ2-1
clone size: few
CDR3 protein: CASSLGQVTEQFF
CDR3 DNA: TGCGCCAGCAGCTTGGGACAGGTTACAGAGCAGTTCTTC

D gene: TRBD1
V gene: TRBV5-1
J gene: TRBJ2-7
clone size: many
CDR3 protein: CASSSSGTGGFEQYF
CDR3 DNA: TGCGCCAGCAGCTCATCCGGGACAGGTGGTTTCGAGCAGTACTTC

D gene: TRBD1
V gene: TRBV6-2/TRBV6-3
J gene: TRBJ2-3
clone size: .
CDR3 protein: CASSYWDREADTQYF
CDR3 DNA: TGTGCCAGCAGTTACTGGGACAGGGAGGCGGATACGCAGTATTTT

D gene: .
V gene: TRBV12-3/TRBV12-4
J gene: TRBJ1-5
clone size: few
CDR3 protein: CASSSGPRSYQPQHF
CDR3 DNA: TGTGCCAGCAGTTCAGGGCCGCGTAGCTATCAGCCCCAGCATTTT

D gene: .
V gene: TRBV10-3
J gene: TRBJ1-2
clone size: .
CDR3 protein: CAIRSVDIYGYTF
CDR3 DNA: TGTGCCATCCGAAGCGTAGACATCTATGGCTACACCTTC

D gene: .
V gene: TRBV11-3
J gene: TRBJ2-5
clone size: .
CDR3 protein: CASSGRDNQETQYF
CDR3 DNA: TGTGCCAGCAGCGGACGGGACAACCAAGAGACCCAGTACTTC

D gene: .
V gene: TRBV7-2
J gene: TRBJ2-1
clone size: few
CDR3 protein: CASSPESLEQFF
CDR3 DNA: TGTGCCAGCAGCCCTGAGTCTCTTGAGCAGTTCTTC

D gene: TRBD2
V gene: TRBV20-1
J gene: TRBJ2-1
clone size: few
CDR3 protein: CSASIAGGPLSEQFF
CDR3 DNA: TGCAGTGCTAGCATAGCGGGAGGGCCGTTAAGTGAGCAGTTCTTC

D gene: TRBD1
V gene: TRBV20-1
J gene: TRBJ2-7
clone size: .
CDR3 protein: CSARDLGTGSYEQYF
CDR3 DNA: TGCAGTGCTAGAGATCTGGGGACAGGATCCTACGAGCAGTACTTC

D gene: TRBD2
V gene: TRBV19
J gene: TRBJ2-7
clone size: .
CDR3 protein: CASSTPGSGGRYEQYF
CDR3 DNA: TGTGCCAGTAGTACCCCTGGTAGCGGGGGTCGCTACGAGCAGTACTTC

D gene: .
V gene: TRBV5-5
J gene: TRBJ2-4
clone size: few
CDR3 protein: CASRRGLPLVRKNIQYF
CDR3 DNA: TGTGCCAGCAGGAGGGGACTGCCCCTCGTCCGAAAAAACATTCAGTACTTC

D gene: .
V gene: TRBV5-1
J gene: TRBJ2-2
clone size: few
CDR3 protein: CASSSTFGAGELFF
CDR3 DNA: TGCGCCAGCAGCTCCACTTTCGGAGCCGGGGAGCTGTTTTTT

D gene: .
V gene: TRBV12-3/TRBV12-4
J gene: TRBJ2-1
clone size: few
CDR3 protein: CASSQGYEEQFF
CDR3 DNA: TGTGCCAGCAGCCAAGGGTACGAGGAGCAGTTCTTC

D gene: TRBD2
V gene: TRBV9
J gene: TRBJ2-5
clone size: few
CDR3 protein: CASSVAGRAPETQYF
CDR3 DNA: TGTGCCAGCAGCGTAGCGGGGAGGGCCCCCGAGACCCAGTACTTC

D gene: TRBD1
V gene: TRBV7-9
J gene: TRBJ2-1
clone size: few
CDR3 protein: CASRETGLYNEQFF
CDR3 DNA: TGTGCCAGCAGAGAGACAGGGCTGTACAATGAGCAGTTCTTC

D gene: TRBD1
V gene: TRBV7-9
J gene: TRBJ1-2
clone size: few
CDR3 protein: CASSLQTGNYGYTF
CDR3 DNA: TGTGCCAGCAGCTTACAGACAGGGAACTATGGCTACACCTTC

D gene: .
V gene: TRBV20-1
J gene: TRBJ2-5
clone size: .
CDR3 protein: CSARAGRGPHQETQYF
CDR3 DNA: TGCAGTGCTAGAGCTGGGCGGGGGCCCCACCAAGAGACCCAGTACTTC

D gene: .
V gene: TRBV9
J gene: TRBJ2-7
clone size: .
CDR3 protein: CASSVEQGHSYEQYF
CDR3 DNA: TGTGCCAGCAGCGTAGAGCAGGGGCACTCCTACGAGCAGTACTTC

D gene: .
V gene: TRBV2
J gene: TRBJ2-1
clone size: .
CDR3 protein: CASSEGRRPVF
CDR3 DNA: TGTGCCAGCAGTGAAGGTCGCAGGCCAGTCTTC

D gene: .
V gene: TRBV12-3/TRBV12-4
J gene: TRBJ1-2
clone size: .
CDR3 protein: CASSFGWLYGYTF
CDR3 DNA: TGTGCCAGCAGTTTTGGCTGGCTCTATGGCTACACCTTC

D gene: .
V gene: TRBV4-3
J gene: TRBJ1-4
clone size: few
CDR3 protein: CASSQEGGQGEKLFF
CDR3 DNA: TGCGCCAGCAGCCAAGAGGGAGGCCAGGGCGAAAAACTGTTTTTT

D gene: .
V gene: TRBV19
J gene: TRBJ2-3
clone size: .
CDR3 protein: CASSEPSVADTQYF
CDR3 DNA: TGTGCCAGTAGTGAACCATCGGTTGCAGATACGCAGTATTTT

D gene: TRBD2
V gene: TRBV7-9
J gene: TRBJ2-3
clone size: .
CDR3 protein: CASSLGRGAPPDTQYF
CDR3 DNA: TGTGCCAGCAGCTTAGGGCGGGGGGCGCCTCCAGATACGCAGTATTTT

D gene: .
V gene: TRBV15
J gene: TRBJ2-2
clone size: few
CDR3 protein: CATSRRGNTGELFF
CDR3 DNA: TGTGCCACCAGCAGACGCGGCAACACCGGGGAGCTGTTTTTT

D gene: TRBD2
V gene: TRBV5-1
J gene: TRBJ2-7
clone size: .
CDR3 protein: CASSLVFAGVLLRQYF
CDR3 DNA: TGCGCCAGCAGCTTGGTTTTCGCGGGAGTACTTTTGCGGCAGTACTTC

D gene: .
V gene: TRBV5-8
J gene: TRBJ2-1
clone size: .
CDR3 protein: CASSMYFATNYNEQFF
CDR3 DNA: TGTGCCAGCAGCATGTATTTCGCCACTAATTACAATGAGCAGTTCTTC

D gene: TRBD2
V gene: TRBV5-1
J gene: TRBJ2-3
clone size: many
CDR3 protein: CASRVAGESTDTQYF
CDR3 DNA: TGCGCCAGCAGAGTAGCGGGGGAGAGCACAGATACGCAGTATTTT

D gene: .
V gene: TRBV5-5
J gene: TRBJ2-7
clone size: few
CDR3 protein: CASYFGSQEEEQYF
CDR3 DNA: TGTGCCAGCTATTTCGGGAGCCAGGAGGAGGAGCAGTACTTC

D gene: .
V gene: TRBV25-1
J gene: TRBJ2-3
clone size: few
CDR3 protein: CASSDFFTDTQYF
CDR3 DNA: TGTGCCAGCAGTGATTTTTTTACAGATACGCAGTATTTT

D gene: .
V gene: TRBV5-1
J gene: TRBJ2-3
clone size: .
CDR3 protein: CASSLGAVTSTDTQYF
CDR3 DNA: TGCGCCAGCAGCTTGGGGGCAGTTACTAGCACAGATACGCAGTATTTT

D gene: .
V gene: TRBV3-1
J gene: TRBJ2-2
clone size: .
CDR3 protein: CASSSRHPRFVGELFF
CDR3 DNA: TGTGCCAGCAGCTCACGACACCCCCGTTTTGTCGGGGAGCTGTTTTTT

D gene: .
V gene: TRBV5-1
J gene: TRBJ1-3
clone size: many
CDR3 protein: CASSLDARPTGNTIYF
CDR3 DNA: TGCGCCAGCAGCTTGGATGCGAGGCCCACTGGAAACACCATATATTTT

D gene: TRBD1
V gene: TRBV4-3
J gene: TRBJ1-2
clone size: few
CDR3 protein: CASSQDWNDRGYGYTF
CDR3 DNA: TGCGCCAGCAGCCAAGATTGGAACGACAGGGGATATGGCTACACCTTC

D gene: TRBD1
V gene: TRBV6-2/TRBV6-3
J gene: TRBJ1-4
clone size: .
CDR3 protein: CASSYSIGTGDRNEKLFF
CDR3 DNA: TGTGCCAGCAGTTACTCGATCGGGACAGGGGACCGAAATGAAAAACTGTTTTTT

D gene: TRBD2
V gene: TRBV7-8
J gene: TRBJ2-3
clone size: few
CDR3 protein: CASSRLAGGEDTQYF
CDR3 DNA: TGTGCCAGCAGCCGCTTAGCGGGGGGGGAGGATACGCAGTATTTT

D gene: TRBD2
V gene: TRBV29-1
J gene: TRBJ2-1
clone size: many
CDR3 protein: CSVGVSGRLEQFF
CDR3 DNA: TGCAGCGTTGGCGTAAGCGGGAGACTTGAGCAGTTCTTC

D gene: TRBD1
V gene: TRBV7-9
J gene: TRBJ1-2
clone size: few
CDR3 protein: CASSLGQLIYGYTF
CDR3 DNA: TGTGCCAGCAGCCTGGGACAGCTCATCTATGGCTACACCTTC

D gene: .
V gene: TRBV20-1
J gene: TRBJ2-1
clone size: .
CDR3 protein: CSARGLQAYEQFF
CDR3 DNA: TGCAGTGCTCGTGGACTGCAGGCTTATGAGCAGTTCTTC

D gene: .
V gene: TRBV4-1
J gene: TRBJ1-1
clone size: .
CDR3 protein: CASSRTTGSRTTEAFF
CDR3 DNA: TGCGCCAGCAGCCGGACGACAGGATCCCGAACAACTGAAGCTTTCTTT

D gene: TRBD2
V gene: TRBV5-1
J gene: TRBJ2-3
clone size: .
CDR3 protein: CASSLVHVGGSADTQYF
CDR3 DNA: TGCGCCAGCAGCTTGGTCCATGTGGGCGGGAGTGCAGATACGCAGTATTTT

D gene: .
V gene: TRBV5-1
J gene: TRBJ2-7
clone size: few
CDR3 protein: CASRVYSGTNEQYF
CDR3 DNA: TGCGCCAGCAGAGTATATTCCGGGACAAACGAGCAGTACTTC

D gene: .
V gene: TRBV11-2
J gene: TRBJ2-3
clone size: few
CDR3 protein: CASSQDSLDTQYF
CDR3 DNA: TGTGCCAGCAGCCAGGACTCGTTAGATACGCAGTATTTT

D gene: .
V gene: TRBV6-5
J gene: TRBJ1-2
clone size: few
CDR3 protein: CASSYGYGGAANYGYTF
CDR3 DNA: TGTGCCAGCAGTTATGGTTATGGGGGGGCAGCTAACTATGGCTACACCTTC

D gene: TRBD1
V gene: TRBV27
J gene: TRBJ1-5
clone size: few
CDR3 protein: CASSVTGESQPQHF
CDR3 DNA: TGTGCCAGCAGTGTAACAGGGGAATCGCAGCCCCAGCATTTT

D gene: TRBD2
V gene: TRBV5-6
J gene: TRBJ2-3
clone size: .
CDR3 protein: CASSLARRGESTDTQYF
CDR3 DNA: TGTGCCAGCAGCCTAGCTCGCCGGGGGGAAAGCACAGATACGCAGTATTTT

D gene: TRBD2
V gene: TRBV5-1
J gene: TRBJ2-1
clone size: .
CDR3 protein: CASRALAEGLLEQFF
CDR3 DNA: TGCGCCAGCAGGGCTCTAGCGGAAGGGCTCCTAGAGCAGTTCTTC

D gene: .
V gene: TRBV2
J gene: TRBJ2-7
clone size: .
CDR3 protein: CASSERRGRYEQYF
CDR3 DNA: TGTGCCAGCAGTGAACGTAGGGGTCGGTACGAGCAGTACTTC

D gene: .
V gene: TRBV2
J gene: TRBJ2-1
clone size: .
CDR3 protein: CASKEYNEQFF
CDR3 DNA: TGTGCCAGCAAAGAGTACAATGAGCAGTTCTTC

D gene: TRBD1
V gene: TRBV5-1
J gene: TRBJ1-2
clone size: .
CDR3 protein: CASSLAVAGGLDGYTF
CDR3 DNA: TGCGCCAGCAGCTTGGCCGTAGCAGGGGGCCTTGATGGCTACACCTTC

D gene: TRBD1
V gene: TRBV28
J gene: TRBJ2-7
clone size: .
CDR3 protein: CASNHSPGQGPRYYEQYF
CDR3 DNA: TGTGCCAGCAACCACAGCCCGGGACAGGGGCCCCGTTACTACGAGCAGTACTTC